These 12 T cell receptor beta chains were sequenced from one sample in a study of blood T cells in healthy people across ages. A second about 6 to 11 cycle PCR used barcoded and J-beta primers. TCRdb itself ran the 5' RACE reads through MiXCR, one entry per CDR3 protein. The sample lists more than 900,000 distinct CDR3 sequences, roughly a quarter seen once, with about 0.8% in the top ten. These same records also appear under a second study, on T cells of mothers and their children.

Sequencing was done on a sample of blood. The receptors were sampled from a girl aged 2-10 years in good health.

The V gene is TRBV12-3 or TRBV12-4, the J gene TRBJ2-3; TRBD1 or TRBD2 may be the D gene (5 bases each). The V and J ends lost 5 bases and 4 bases respectively, with 16 bases between them. This CDR3 region has 15 residues. CDR3 in DNA: TGTGCCAGCAGTACGACCTGGGGGAGAGCAGATACGCAGTATTTT. Translated, it gives CASSTTWGRADTQYF.

V and J are TRBV12-3 or TRBV12-4 and TRBJ2-2; D ambiguous. V lost 3 bases, J lost 6 bases, and 11 bases lay in between. This CDR3 has 14 residues. The CDR3 DNA reads TGTGCCAGCAGTTTTGGTTGGCGACCCGGGGAGCTGTTTTTT. Protein: CASSFGWRPGELFF.

This clonotype was seen a handful of times. The rearrangement joins TRBV6-6 to TRBJ1-6, with D hard to call. CDR3 length: 16 residues. Looked up from germline, CDR1 is MNHNY and CDR2 is SVGAGI (reference sequence). The ends were cut back, 0 bases at V and 11 bases at J, with 17 bases in the middle. The CDR3 bases are TGTGCCAGCAGTTACTCGTCCCGACTGTCCGGACCACCCCTCCACTTT. Translated, it gives CASSYSSRLSGPPLHF.

The chain has TRBV7-2 and TRBJ2-5, with TRBD2 matching over 7 bases. CDR3 length equals 14 residues. J gave up 6 bases and V 5 bases, and 9 bases lay outside the gene matches. Germline loops: CDR1 SGHTA, CDR2 FQGNSA. DNA for the CDR3: TGTGCCAGCAGCCGCAGCGGGGAAGGAAAGACCCAGTACTTC. Its translation is CASSRSGEGKTQYF.

A word on this clonotype: The conserved final phenylalanine or tryptophan is absent from the CDR3, which likely points to a read error. The chain uses TRBV5-6 and TRBJ2-5; D gene uncertain. The DNA end is more similar to TRBJ2-7, so the J call may be wrong. The CDR3 spans 12 residues. CDR1 is SGHDT, CDR2 YYEEEE, per germline. This CDR3 reads CASNSEHYEQYL. The CDR3 nucleotides read TGTGCCAGCAACTCCGAGCACTACGAGCAGTACCTC.

This chain links TRBV4-1 with TRBJ1-4; D uncertain. The CDR3 has 13 residues. Germline CDR1 is MGHRA and CDR2 is YSYEKL. V was pared by 5 bases and J by 3 bases, with 7 bases between. CDR3 sequence (DNA): TGCGCCAGCAGCTTACGCCCTAATGAAAAACTGTTTTTT. Residues: CASSLRPNEKLFF.

This clonotype was detected only a few times. The chain is built from TRBV11-3 and TRBJ2-2; TRBD1 aligns across 8 bases. The CDR3 spans 15 residues. With 8 bases clipped from V and 5 bases from J, the junction kept 10 bases outside the gene matches. CDR1 SGHNT and CDR2 YENEEA come from the germline V gene. DNA of the CDR3: TGTGCCAGCCTCGGGACAGGCCAGGGGACCGGGGAGCTGTTTTTT. Amino acid sequence: CASLGTGQGTGELFF.

CDR3: CASSHPGQEEAFF. For the CDR3, the DNA is TGCGCCAGCAGCCATCCGGGACAGGAGGAGGCTTTCTTT. The chain couples TRBV4-1 to TRBJ1-1; 8 bases map to TRBD1. The trim removed 3 bases at V and 11 bases at J, leaving 8 bases unmatched. The germline CDR1 and CDR2 sequences are MGHRA and YSYEKL. The CDR3 is made up of 13 amino acids.

This rearrangement joins TRBV3-1 to TRBJ2-7; weak D call: TRBD1 (5 bases). Trimming pared 3 bases from V and 3 bases from J, leaving 9 bases between. The CDR3 spans 13 residues. Germline assignment: CDR1 LGHDT and CDR2 YNNKEL (reference sequence). The CDR3 reads CASSQRQFYEQYF. The CDR3, as DNA: TGTGCCAGCAGCCAGAGACAGTTCTACGAGCAGTACTTC.

The rearrangement uses TRBV29-1 and TRBJ2-6; 10 positions agree with TRBD1. The V and J ends lost 6 bases and 4 bases, in that order; junction bases with no gene match: 6. The CDR3 runs 15 residues. In germline, CDR1 is SQVTM, CDR2 ANQGSEA. CDR3 amino acids: CSVRDRGRGANVLTF. The DNA for the CDR3 is TGCAGCGTACGGGACAGGGGAAGAGGGGCCAACGTCCTGACTTTC.

This chain uses TRBV6-2 or TRBV6-3 with TRBJ1-2, with D possibly matching TRBD1 (5 bases). There are 17 residues in the CDR3. V lost 2 bases and J lost 5, with 21 bases in between. The germline V gene has CDR1 MNHEY and CDR2 SVGEGT. The CDR3 coding sequence is TGTGCCAGCAGTTACCTTGCTACGACCCTGGGGGGATATGGCTACACCTTC. It yields the protein CASSYLATTLGGYGYTF.

This clonotype turned up a few times. One end of the junction is discordant with germline, which a read error may explain. This chain uses TRBV5-4 with TRBJ2-1; TRBD2 matches at 8 bases. CDR1 is SGHNT, CDR2 YYREEE, per germline (reference sequence). The CDR3 runs 14 residues. CDR3 sequence reads: CASSFGGGTNGQFF. CDR3 in DNA: TGTGCCAGCAGCTTTGGCGGGGGGACCAATGGGCAGTTCTTC.